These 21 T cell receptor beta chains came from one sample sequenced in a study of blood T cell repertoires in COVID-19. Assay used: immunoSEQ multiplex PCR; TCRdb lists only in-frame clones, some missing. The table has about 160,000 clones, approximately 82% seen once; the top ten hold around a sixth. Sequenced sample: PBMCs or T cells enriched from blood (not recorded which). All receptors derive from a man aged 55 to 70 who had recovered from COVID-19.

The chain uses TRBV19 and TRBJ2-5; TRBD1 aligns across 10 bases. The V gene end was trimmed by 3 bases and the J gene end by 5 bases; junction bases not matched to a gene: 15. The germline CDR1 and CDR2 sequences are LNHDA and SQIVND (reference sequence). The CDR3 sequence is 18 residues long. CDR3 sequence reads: CASSIIGLTGGDRETQYF. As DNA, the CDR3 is TGTGCCAGTAGTATTATTGGGTTGACAGGGGGCGACAGGGAGACCCAGTACTTC.

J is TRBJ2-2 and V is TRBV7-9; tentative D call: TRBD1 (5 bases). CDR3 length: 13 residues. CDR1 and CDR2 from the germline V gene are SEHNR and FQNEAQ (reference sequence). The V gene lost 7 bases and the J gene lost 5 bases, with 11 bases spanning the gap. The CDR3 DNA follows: TGTGCCAGCAAACTACGACAGACCGGGGAGCTGTTTTTT. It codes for CASKLRQTGELFF.

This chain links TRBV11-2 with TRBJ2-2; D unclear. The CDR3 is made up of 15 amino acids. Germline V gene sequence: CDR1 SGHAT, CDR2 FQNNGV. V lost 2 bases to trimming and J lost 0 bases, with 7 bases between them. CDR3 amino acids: CASSLLHANTGELFF. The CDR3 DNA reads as TGTGCCAGCAGCTTATTACACGCGAACACCGGGGAGCTGTTTTTT.

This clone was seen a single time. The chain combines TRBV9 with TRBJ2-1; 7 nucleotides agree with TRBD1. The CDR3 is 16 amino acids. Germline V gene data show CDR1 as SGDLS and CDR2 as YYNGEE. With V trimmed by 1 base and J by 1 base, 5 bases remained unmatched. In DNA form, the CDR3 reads TGTGCCAGCAGCGTATCGACAGGGTCGTCCTACAATGAGCAGTTCTTC. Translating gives CASSVSTGSSYNEQFF.

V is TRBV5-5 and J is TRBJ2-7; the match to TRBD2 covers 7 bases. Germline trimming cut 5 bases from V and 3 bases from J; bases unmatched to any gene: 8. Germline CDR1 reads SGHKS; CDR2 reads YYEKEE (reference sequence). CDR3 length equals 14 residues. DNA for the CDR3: TGTGCCAGCAGTGCGGGCGGGGGTCTCTACGAGCAGTACTTC. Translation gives CASSAGGGLYEQYF.

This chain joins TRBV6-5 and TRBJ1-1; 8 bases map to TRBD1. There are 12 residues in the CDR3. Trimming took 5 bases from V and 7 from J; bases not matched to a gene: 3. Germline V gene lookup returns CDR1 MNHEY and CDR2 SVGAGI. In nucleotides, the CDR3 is TGTGCCAGCAGTCATGACAGGGGTGAAGCTTTCTTT. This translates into CASSHDRGEAFF.

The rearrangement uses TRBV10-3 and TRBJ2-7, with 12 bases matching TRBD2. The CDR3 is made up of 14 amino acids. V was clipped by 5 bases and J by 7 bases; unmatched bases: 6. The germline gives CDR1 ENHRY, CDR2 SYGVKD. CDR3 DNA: TGTGCCATCAGTTTTCTAGCGGGGGGGCGTGAGCAGTACTTC. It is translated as CAISFLAGGREQYF.

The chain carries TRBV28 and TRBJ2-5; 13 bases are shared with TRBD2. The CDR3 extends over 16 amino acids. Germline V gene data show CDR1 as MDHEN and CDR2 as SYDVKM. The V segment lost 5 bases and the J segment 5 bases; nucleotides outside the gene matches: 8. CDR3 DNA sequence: TGTGCCAGCAGTGTTGGGACTAGCGGGGTTTGGGAGACCCAGTACTTC. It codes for CASSVGTSGVWETQYF.

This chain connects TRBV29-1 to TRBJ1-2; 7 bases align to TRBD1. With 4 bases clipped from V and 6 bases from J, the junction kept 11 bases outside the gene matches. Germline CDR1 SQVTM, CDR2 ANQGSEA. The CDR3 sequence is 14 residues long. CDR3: CSVARDRAGNGYTF. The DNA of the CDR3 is TGCAGCGTTGCCCGAGACAGGGCAGGTAATGGCTACACCTTC.

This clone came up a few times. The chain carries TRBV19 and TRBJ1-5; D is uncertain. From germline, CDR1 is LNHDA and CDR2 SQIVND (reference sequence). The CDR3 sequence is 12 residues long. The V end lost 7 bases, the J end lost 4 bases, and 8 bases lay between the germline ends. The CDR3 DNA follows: TGTGCCAGTAAGAAGGAGAATCAGCCCCAGCATTTT. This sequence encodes CASKKENQPQHF.

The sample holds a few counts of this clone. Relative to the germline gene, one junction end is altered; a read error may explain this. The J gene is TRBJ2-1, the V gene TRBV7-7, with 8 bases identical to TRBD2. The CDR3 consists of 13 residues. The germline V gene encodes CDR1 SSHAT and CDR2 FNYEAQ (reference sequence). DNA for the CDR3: TGTGCTAGCAGCTTAAGCGGGAGCTATGAGCAGTTCTTC. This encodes CASSLSGSYEQFF.

CDR3: CASRGDRDFNIQYF. The CDR3, as DNA: TGTGCCAGTAGGGGGGACAGGGATTTTAACATTCAGTACTTC. This chain links TRBV19 with TRBJ2-4; 9 positions agree with TRBD1. The CDR3 length is 14 residues. The V gene end was trimmed by 6 bases and the J gene end by 7 bases; junction bases not matched to a gene: 7. Germline CDR1 reads LNHDA; CDR2 reads SQIVND (reference sequence). Together with reference TRBV19 and TRBJ2-4, the CDR3 gives the full variable domain: DGGITQSPKYLFRKEGQNVTLSCEQNLNHDAMYWYRQDPGQGLRLIYYSQIVNDFQKGDIAEGYSVSREKKESFPLTVTSAQKNPTAFYLCASRGDRDFNIQYFGAGTRLSVL.

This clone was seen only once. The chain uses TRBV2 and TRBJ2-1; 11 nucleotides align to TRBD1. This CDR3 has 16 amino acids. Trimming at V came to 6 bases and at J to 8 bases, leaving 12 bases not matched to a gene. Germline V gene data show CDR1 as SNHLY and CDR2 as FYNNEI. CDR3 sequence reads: CASSRDRGSRTDEQFF. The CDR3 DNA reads TGTGCCAGCAGCCGGGACAGGGGGTCAAGAACGGATGAGCAGTTCTTC.

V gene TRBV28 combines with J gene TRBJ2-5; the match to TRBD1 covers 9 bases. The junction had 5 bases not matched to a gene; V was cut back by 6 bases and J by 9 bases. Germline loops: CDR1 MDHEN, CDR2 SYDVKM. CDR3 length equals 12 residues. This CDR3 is CASSPGQGPQYF. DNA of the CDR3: TGTGCCAGCAGCCCGGGACAGGGCCCCCAGTACTTC.

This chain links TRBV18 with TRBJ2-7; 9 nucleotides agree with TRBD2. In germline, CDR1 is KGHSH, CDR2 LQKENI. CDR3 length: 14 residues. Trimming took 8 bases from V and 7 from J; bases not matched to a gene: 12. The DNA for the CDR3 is TGTGCCAGCACGGGGGCTAGCGGGAATCGGGAGCAGTACTTC. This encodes CASTGASGNREQYF.

CDR3 protein: CASSDPHRWRGRSYEQYF. DNA for the CDR3: TGTGCCAGCAGTGACCCCCATCGGTGGAGGGGCCGGTCCTACGAGCAGTACTTC. V usage is TRBV6-4 and J usage is TRBJ2-7, with a weak D call TRBD2 (6 bases). Germline assignment: CDR1 MRHNA and CDR2 SNTAGT. This CDR3 comprises 18 residues. Trimming shortened V by 2 bases and J by 1 base, and 21 bases separated the two germline ends.

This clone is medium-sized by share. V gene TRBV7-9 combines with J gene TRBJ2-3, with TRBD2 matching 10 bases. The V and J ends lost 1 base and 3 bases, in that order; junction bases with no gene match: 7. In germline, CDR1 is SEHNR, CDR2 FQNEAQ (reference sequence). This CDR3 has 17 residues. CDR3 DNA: TGTGCCAGCAGCTTAGAGAGCGGGGGGGCCGAAACAGATACGCAGTATTTT. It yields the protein CASSLESGGAETDTQYF.

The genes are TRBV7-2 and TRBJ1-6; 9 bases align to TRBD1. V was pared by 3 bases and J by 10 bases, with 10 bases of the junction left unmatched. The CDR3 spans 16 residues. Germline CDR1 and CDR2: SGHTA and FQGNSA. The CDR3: CASSLEGQGLLSPLHF. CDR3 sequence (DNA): TGTGCCAGCAGCTTGGAGGGACAGGGACTCCTCTCACCCCTCCACTTT.

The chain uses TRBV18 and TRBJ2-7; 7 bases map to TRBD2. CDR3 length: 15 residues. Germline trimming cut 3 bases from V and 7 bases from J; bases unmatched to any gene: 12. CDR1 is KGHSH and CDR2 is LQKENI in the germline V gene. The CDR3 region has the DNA TGTGCCAGCTCACCCCCGGGACTACCCTTAGGGGAGCAGTACTTC. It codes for CASSPPGLPLGEQYF.

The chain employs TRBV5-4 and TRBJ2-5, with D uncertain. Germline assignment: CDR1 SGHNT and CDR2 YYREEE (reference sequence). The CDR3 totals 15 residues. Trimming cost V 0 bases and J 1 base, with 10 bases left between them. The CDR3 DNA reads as TGTGCCAGCAGCTTGGTGGCAGATGGCCAAGAGACCCAGTACTTC. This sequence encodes CASSLVADGQETQYF.

The CDR3 region has the DNA TGTGCCAGCAGCTTACAGGGGAAGCAGTTCTTC. This translates into CASSLQGKQFF. The chain is built from TRBV5-5 and TRBJ2-1; TRBD1 matches at 7 bases. The J segment lost 11 bases and the V segment lost 2 bases, leaving 1 base of the junction unmatched. The CDR3 is made up of 11 amino acids. CDR1 and CDR2 (germline): SGHKS, YYEKEE (reference sequence). The whole variable domain, remainder taken from reference TRBV5-5 and TRBJ2-1, is DAGVTQSPTHLIKTRGQQVTLRCSPISGHKSVSWYQQVLGQGPQFIFQYYEKEERGRGNFPDRFSARQFPNYSSELNVNALLLGDSALYLCASSLQGKQFFGPGTRLTVL.